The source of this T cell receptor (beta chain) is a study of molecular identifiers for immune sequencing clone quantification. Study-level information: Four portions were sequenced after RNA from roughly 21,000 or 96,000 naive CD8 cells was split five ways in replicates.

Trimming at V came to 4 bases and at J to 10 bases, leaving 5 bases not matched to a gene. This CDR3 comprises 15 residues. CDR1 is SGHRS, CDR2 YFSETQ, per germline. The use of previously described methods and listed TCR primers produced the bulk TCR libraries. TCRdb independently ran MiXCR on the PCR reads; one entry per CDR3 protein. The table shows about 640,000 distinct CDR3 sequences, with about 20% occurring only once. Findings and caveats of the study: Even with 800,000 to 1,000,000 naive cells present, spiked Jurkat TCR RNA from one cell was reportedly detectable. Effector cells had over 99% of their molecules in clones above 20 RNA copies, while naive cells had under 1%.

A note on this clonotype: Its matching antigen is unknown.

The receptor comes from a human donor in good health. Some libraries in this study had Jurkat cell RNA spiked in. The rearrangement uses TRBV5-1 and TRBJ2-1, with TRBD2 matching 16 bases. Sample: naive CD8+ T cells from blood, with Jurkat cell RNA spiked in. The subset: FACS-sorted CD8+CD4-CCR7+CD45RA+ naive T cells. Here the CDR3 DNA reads TGCGCCAGCAGCGGGGGACTAGCGGGGGGGCGAGAGCAGTTCTTC. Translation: CASSGGLAGGREQFF.